Each of the 20 T cell receptor beta chains below was sequenced from the same sample in a study of blood T cell repertoires in COVID-19. Repertoires were generated with immunoSEQ multiplex PCR, while TCRdb's copy carries only in-frame clones and drops some. The table records about 250,000 clones, about 85% of them present only once. The source material was peripheral blood. Every receptor here comes from a man between 18 and 35 years old with active or convalescent COVID-19.

The V call is TRBV5-1, the J call TRBJ2-1; 8 nucleotides match TRBD2. The CDR3 loop spans 16 amino acids. V trimming: 3 bases; J trimming: 2 bases; junction bases outside the gene matches: 7. The germline CDR1 and CDR2 sequences are SGHRS and YFSETQ. The DNA for the CDR3 is TGCGCCAGCAGCTCCCCCGGGACTAGGCCCTACAATGAGCAGTTCTTC. Translating it yields CASSSPGTRPYNEQFF.

The CDR3 sequence is CASSLLSLPVNTEAFF. The CDR3 DNA reads as TGTGCCAGCAGCTTATTGTCACTACCGGTGAACACTGAAGCTTTCTTT. The gene calls are TRBV7-6 and TRBJ1-1; no firm D call. This CDR3 contains 16 residues. CDR1 is SGHVS and CDR2 is FNYEAQ in the germline V gene. The ends were cut back, 2 bases at V and 0 bases at J, with 13 bases in the middle.

The rearrangement joins TRBV7-9 to TRBJ2-6; TRBD1 agrees at 8 bases. Germline values: CDR1 SEHNR, CDR2 FQNEAQ (reference sequence). The V gene end was trimmed by 4 bases and the J gene end by 0 bases; junction bases not matched to a gene: 2. There are 16 residues in the CDR3. CDR3 sequence: CASSSDRVSGANVLTF. The CDR3 DNA sequence: TGTGCCAGCAGCTCGGACAGGGTCTCTGGGGCCAACGTCCTGACTTTC. Full variable domain (rest looked up from reference TRBV7-9 and TRBJ2-6): DTGVSQNPRHKITKRGQNVTFRCDPISEHNRLYWYRQTLGQGPEFLTYFQNEAQLEKSRLLSDRFSAERPKGSFSTLEIQRTEQGDSAMYLCASSSDRVSGANVLTFGAGSRLTVL.

The chain uses TRBV6-2 or TRBV6-3 and TRBJ2-6; 7 bases agree with TRBD1. The CDR3 has 20 residues. Germline assignment: CDR1 MNHEY and CDR2 SVGEGT. Trimming took 0 bases from V and 0 from J; bases not matched to a gene: 11. CDR3 sequence: CASSYSIRFTGDSGANVLTF. The CDR3 nucleotides read TGTGCCAGCAGTTACTCGATTAGGTTCACAGGGGACTCTGGGGCCAACGTCCTGACTTTC.

V and J are TRBV7-7 and TRBJ2-2; 8 nucleotides line up with TRBD2. With 4 bases clipped from V and 3 bases from J, the junction kept 7 bases outside the gene matches. Germline loops: CDR1 SSHAT, CDR2 FNYEAQ (reference sequence). This CDR3 has 16 residues. CDR3 in amino acids: CASSSTGGPDTGELFF. The DNA for the CDR3 is TGTGCCAGCAGCTCCACGGGGGGGCCGGACACCGGGGAGCTGTTTTTT.

This clone showed up just a few times. This rearrangement joins TRBV28 to TRBJ1-2, with D maybe TRBD1 (6 bases). V was pared by 5 bases and J by 5 bases, with 15 bases between. The V gene's germline CDR1 is MDHEN and CDR2 SYDVKM. The CDR3 is 14 residues long. CDR3 region: CASSGTGSQYGYTF. DNA for the CDR3: TGTGCCAGCAGTGGCACAGGGTCCCAGTATGGCTACACCTTC.

This chain uses TRBV4-1 with TRBJ2-5; weak D call: TRBD1 (5 bases). CDR1 and CDR2 from the germline V gene are MGHRA and YSYEKL. Trimming left V 1 base short and J 1 base short, with 10 bases between. The CDR3 extends over 15 amino acids. Here the CDR3 DNA reads TGCGCCAGCAGCCAAGGATGGCAGGGCCAAGAGACCCAGTACTTC. As protein: CASSQGWQGQETQYF.

The V call is TRBV5-4, the J call TRBJ2-1; the match to TRBD2 covers 8 bases. This CDR3 has 15 residues. CDR1 is SGHNT and CDR2 is YYREEE in the germline V gene (reference sequence). V shed 4 bases, J shed 7 bases, and the junction held 10 bases outside the gene matches. The CDR3 DNA reads TGTGCCAGCAGCCTAGGGACTAGTAGAAGTAATGAGCAGTTCTTC. It encodes CASSLGTSRSNEQFF. The variable domain in full, completed from reference TRBV5-4 and TRBJ2-1, reads ETGVTQSPTHLIKTRGQQVTLRCSSQSGHNTVSWYQQALGQGPQFIFQYYREEENGRGNFPPRFSGLQFPNYSSELNVNALELDDSALYLCASSLGTSRSNEQFFGPGTRLTVL.

The chain joins TRBV13 to TRBJ2-1; 8 bases map to TRBD2. CDR1 is PRHDT and CDR2 is FYEKMQ in the germline V gene (reference sequence). This CDR3 contains 15 residues. With V trimmed by 5 bases and J by 6 bases, 9 bases remained unmatched. The CDR3 spells CASSPRSRGANEQFF. Written as DNA, the CDR3 is TGTGCCAGCAGCCCGAGGTCGCGGGGGGCCAATGAGCAGTTCTTC.

The chain carries TRBV2 and TRBJ2-2; D possibly corresponds to TRBD2 (6 bases). There are 15 residues in the CDR3. V was clipped by 8 bases and J by 5 bases, with 18 bases between them. Germline V CDR1 and CDR2: SNHLY, FYNNEI. CDR3 DNA: TGTGCCAGCGTCTCGGGACTCCTAAGGACCGGGGAGCTGTTTTTT. It is translated as CASVSGLLRTGELFF.

This clone was seen a few times. V and J are TRBV5-1 and TRBJ1-6; D not certain. CDR3 size: 15 residues. Trimming left V 0 bases short and J 7 bases short, with 11 bases between. CDR1 and CDR2 from the germline V gene are SGHRS and YFSETQ. For the CDR3, the DNA is TGCGCCAGCAGCTTGGTTACAGCCGCAAATTCACCCCTCCACTTT. It codes for CASSLVTAANSPLHF.

The chain has TRBV5-1 and TRBJ2-5; TRBD1 agrees at 9 bases. The V and J ends lost 5 bases and 5 bases, in that order; junction bases with no gene match: 4. Germline V lookup: CDR1 SGHRS, CDR2 YFSETQ. The CDR3 runs 13 residues. The CDR3, as DNA: TGCGCCAGCAGTAGTGACAGGGGGGAGACCCAGTACTTC. It translates to CASSSDRGETQYF.

This chain uses TRBV5-4 with TRBJ2-1; 8 bases match TRBD2. The CDR3 runs 16 residues. With 6 bases clipped from V and 1 base from J, the junction kept 9 bases outside the gene matches. CDR1 is SGHNT and CDR2 is YYREEE in the germline V gene (reference sequence). CDR3 protein: CASTTELAASYNEQFF. DNA for the CDR3: TGTGCCAGCACCACCGAACTAGCGGCATCCTACAATGAGCAGTTCTTC.

The chain has TRBV6-6 and TRBJ2-3; TRBD2 matches at 9 bases. The ends lost 5 bases at V and 6 bases at J; junction bases unmatched: 18. The CDR3 extends over 18 amino acids. Germline V gene sequence: CDR1 MNHNY, CDR2 SVGAGI (reference sequence). The CDR3 DNA sequence: TGTGCCAGCAGTCCCGGGCGTAGCGGGAGTATTAGTGGGGATACGCAGTATTTT. The encoded protein is CASSPGRSGSISGDTQYF.

This clone showed up many times. This chain joins TRBV7-9 and TRBJ1-5, with a tentative D call TRBD1 (6 bases). There are 15 residues in the CDR3. Germline lookup yields CDR1 SEHNR and CDR2 FQNEAQ (reference sequence). V dropped 4 bases and J dropped 2 bases, with 12 bases sitting between them. DNA of the CDR3: TGTGCCAGCAGCTCTACAGGGCCGGGCAATCAGCCCCAGCATTTT. Residues: CASSSTGPGNQPQHF.

This rearrangement joins TRBV5-6 to TRBJ2-3, with a possible D match to TRBD2 (6 bases). The germline CDR1 and CDR2 sequences are SGHDT and YYEEEE. V shed 0 bases and J shed 1 base, with 6 bases lying between them. CDR3 length: 14 amino acids. For the CDR3, the DNA is TGTGCCAGCAGCTTGGTAGCGGGCACAGATACGCAGTATTTT. Protein sequence: CASSLVAGTDTQYF.

The gene calls are TRBV19 and TRBJ2-1; 10 positions agree with TRBD2. CDR1 is LNHDA and CDR2 is SQIVND in the germline V gene (reference sequence). V shed 5 bases, J shed 8 bases, and the junction held 9 bases outside the gene matches. The CDR3 totals 15 residues. CDR3 DNA: TGTGCCAGTAGTCCTAGCGGGAGTAAGTTTGATGAGCAGTTCTTC. Amino acids: CASSPSGSKFDEQFF.

The chain is built from TRBV27 and TRBJ2-1; the match to TRBD1 covers 8 bases. The CDR3 extends over 16 amino acids. Unmatched junction bases numbered 10, after V lost 0 bases and J lost 9 bases. From germline, CDR1 is MNHEY and CDR2 SMNVEV (reference sequence). The CDR3 region has the DNA TGTGCCAGCAGTTTATCGCTGGACAGGGACGTCCTTGAGCAGTTCTTC. It yields the protein CASSLSLDRDVLEQFF.

The chain uses TRBV3-1 (or the pseudogene TRBV3-2) and TRBJ2-3, with TRBD1 matching 10 bases. With 2 bases clipped from V and 4 bases from J, the junction kept 6 bases outside the gene matches. The CDR3 has 16 amino acids. CDR1 is LGHDT and CDR2 is YNNKEL in the germline V gene (reference sequence). The chain's CDR3 is CASSQRTGGSSDTQYF. CDR3 DNA: TGTGCCAGCAGCCAACGGACAGGGGGGTCATCAGATACGCAGTATTTT.

This clone came up a few times. The rearrangement links TRBV28 to TRBJ1-3; 7 nucleotides agree with TRBD1. The V and J ends lost 5 bases and 1 base, in that order; junction bases with no gene match: 8. The CDR3 contains 16 residues. The germline V gene encodes CDR1 MDHEN and CDR2 SYDVKM. The CDR3 DNA sequence: TGTGCCAGCAGTCCCTACAGGGGCGATTCTGGAAACACCATATATTTT. As protein: CASSPYRGDSGNTIYF.